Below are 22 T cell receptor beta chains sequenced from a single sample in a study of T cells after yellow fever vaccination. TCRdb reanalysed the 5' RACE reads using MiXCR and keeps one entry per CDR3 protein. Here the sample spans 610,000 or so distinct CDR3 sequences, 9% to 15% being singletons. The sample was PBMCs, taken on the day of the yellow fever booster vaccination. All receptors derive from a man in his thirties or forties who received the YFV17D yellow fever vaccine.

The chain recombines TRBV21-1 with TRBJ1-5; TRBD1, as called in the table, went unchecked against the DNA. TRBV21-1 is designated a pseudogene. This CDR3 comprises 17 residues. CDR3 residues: CASSNAHGTQARQPQHF. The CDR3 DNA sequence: TGTGCCAGCAGCAATGCCCACGGGACCCAAGCACGGCAGCCCCAGCATTTT.

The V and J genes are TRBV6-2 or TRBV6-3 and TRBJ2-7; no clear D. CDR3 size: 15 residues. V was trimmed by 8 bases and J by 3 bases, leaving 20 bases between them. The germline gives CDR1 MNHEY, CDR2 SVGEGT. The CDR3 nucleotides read TGTGCCAGCCTCGACCCACCCCCCGCTAGCTACGAGCAGTACTTC. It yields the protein CASLDPPPASYEQYF.

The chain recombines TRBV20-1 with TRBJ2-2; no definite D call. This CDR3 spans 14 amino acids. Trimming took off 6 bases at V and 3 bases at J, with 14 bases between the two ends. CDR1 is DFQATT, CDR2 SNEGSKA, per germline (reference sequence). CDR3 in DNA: TGCAGTGCCACGTCCCCCACGGACACCGGGGAGCTGTTTTTT. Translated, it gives CSATSPTDTGELFF.

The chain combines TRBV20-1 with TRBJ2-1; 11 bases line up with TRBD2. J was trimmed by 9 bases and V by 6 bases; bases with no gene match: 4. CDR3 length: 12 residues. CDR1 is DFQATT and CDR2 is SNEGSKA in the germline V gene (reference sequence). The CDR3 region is CSAGLAGGEQFF. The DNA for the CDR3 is TGCAGTGCAGGACTAGCGGGTGGTGAGCAGTTCTTC.

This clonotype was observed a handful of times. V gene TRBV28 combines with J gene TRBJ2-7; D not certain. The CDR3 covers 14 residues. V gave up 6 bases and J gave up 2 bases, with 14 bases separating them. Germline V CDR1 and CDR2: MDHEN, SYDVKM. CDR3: CASRISLAAYEQYF. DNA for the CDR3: TGTGCCAGCAGGATATCGTTGGCTGCCTACGAGCAGTACTTC. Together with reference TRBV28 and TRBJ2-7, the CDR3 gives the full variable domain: DVKVTQSSRYLVKRTGEKVFLECVQDMDHENMFWYRQDPGLGLRLIYFSYDVKMKEKGDIPEGYSVSREKKERFSLILESASTNQTSMYLCASRISLAAYEQYFGPGTRLTVT.

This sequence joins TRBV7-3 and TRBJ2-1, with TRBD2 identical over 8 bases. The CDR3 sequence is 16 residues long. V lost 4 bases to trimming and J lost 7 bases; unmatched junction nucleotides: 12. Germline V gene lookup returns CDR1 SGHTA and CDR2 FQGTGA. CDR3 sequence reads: CASSSTASGRRNEQFF. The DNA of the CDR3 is TGTGCCAGCAGCTCCACAGCCAGCGGGAGACGTAATGAGCAGTTCTTC.

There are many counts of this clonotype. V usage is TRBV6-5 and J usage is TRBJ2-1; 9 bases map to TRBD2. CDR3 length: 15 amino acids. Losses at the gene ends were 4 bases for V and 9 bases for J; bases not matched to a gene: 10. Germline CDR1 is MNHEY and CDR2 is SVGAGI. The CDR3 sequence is CASSSLTAGGGEQFF. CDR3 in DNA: TGTGCCAGCAGTTCCCTCACTGCGGGAGGGGGTGAGCAGTTCTTC.

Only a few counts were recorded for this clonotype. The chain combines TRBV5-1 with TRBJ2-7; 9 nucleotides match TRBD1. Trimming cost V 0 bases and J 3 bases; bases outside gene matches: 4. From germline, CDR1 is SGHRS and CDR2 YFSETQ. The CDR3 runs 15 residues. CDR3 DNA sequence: TGCGCCAGCAGCTTGGGGGGGACAGGGAACTACGAGCAGTACTTC. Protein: CASSLGGTGNYEQYF.

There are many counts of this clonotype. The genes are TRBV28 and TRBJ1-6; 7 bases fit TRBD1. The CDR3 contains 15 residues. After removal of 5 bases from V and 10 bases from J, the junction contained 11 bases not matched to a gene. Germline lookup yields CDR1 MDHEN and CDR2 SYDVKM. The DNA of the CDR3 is TGTGCCAGCAGTGACTTGGAGGGGGCTAGCTCACCCCTCCACTTT. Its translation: CASSDLEGASSPLHF.

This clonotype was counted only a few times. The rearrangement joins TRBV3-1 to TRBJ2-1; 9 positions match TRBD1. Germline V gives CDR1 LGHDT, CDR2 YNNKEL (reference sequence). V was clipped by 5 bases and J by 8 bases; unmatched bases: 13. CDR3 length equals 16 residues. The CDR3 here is CASSTLTGTGRDEQFF. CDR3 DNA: TGTGCCAGCAGCACACTTACCGGGACAGGGAGAGATGAGCAGTTCTTC.

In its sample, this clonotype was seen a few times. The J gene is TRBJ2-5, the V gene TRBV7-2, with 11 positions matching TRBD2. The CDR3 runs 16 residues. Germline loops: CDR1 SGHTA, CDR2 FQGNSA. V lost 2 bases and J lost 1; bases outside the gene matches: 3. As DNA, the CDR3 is TGTGCCAGCAGCTTACCTAGCGGGGGGTCCCAAGAGACCCAGTACTTC. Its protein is CASSLPSGGSQETQYF.

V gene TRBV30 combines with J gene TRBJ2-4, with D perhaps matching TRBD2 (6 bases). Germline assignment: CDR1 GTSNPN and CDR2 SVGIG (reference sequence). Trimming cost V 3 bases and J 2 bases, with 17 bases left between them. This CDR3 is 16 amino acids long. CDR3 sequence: CAWRNGGGVTKNIQYF. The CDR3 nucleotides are TGTGCCTGGAGAAATGGTGGAGGGGTGACCAAAAACATTCAGTACTTC.

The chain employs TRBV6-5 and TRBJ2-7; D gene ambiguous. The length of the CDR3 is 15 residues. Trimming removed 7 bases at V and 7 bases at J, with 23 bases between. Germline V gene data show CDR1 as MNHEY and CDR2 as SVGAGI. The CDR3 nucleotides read TGTGCCAGCAACCAACCCCCCGGGTCCGTGGGTGAGCAGTACTTC. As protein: CASNQPPGSVGEQYF.

For the CDR3, the DNA is TGTGCCAGCAGATGGGGGACTGAAGCTTTCTTT. Translation gives CASRWGTEAFF. J is TRBJ1-1 and V is TRBV27; tentative D call: TRBD1 (5 bases). The CDR3 is made up of 11 amino acids. Looked up from germline, CDR1 is MNHEY and CDR2 is SMNVEV (reference sequence). The ends were cut back, 6 bases at V and 5 bases at J, with 7 bases in the middle.

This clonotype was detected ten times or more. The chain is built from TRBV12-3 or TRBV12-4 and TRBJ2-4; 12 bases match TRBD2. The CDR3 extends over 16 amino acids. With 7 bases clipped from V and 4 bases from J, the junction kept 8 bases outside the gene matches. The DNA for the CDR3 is TGTGCCAGCAACCCTAGCGGGAGGGTTAAGAAAAACATTCAGTACTTC. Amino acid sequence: CASNPSGRVKKNIQYF.

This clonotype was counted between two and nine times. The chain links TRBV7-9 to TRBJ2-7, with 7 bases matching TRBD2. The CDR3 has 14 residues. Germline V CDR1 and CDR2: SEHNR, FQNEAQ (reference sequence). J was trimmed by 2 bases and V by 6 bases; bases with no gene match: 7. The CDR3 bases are TGTGCCAGCAGTTCGAGCGGGAATCCCTACGAGCAGTACTTC. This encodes CASSSSGNPYEQYF.

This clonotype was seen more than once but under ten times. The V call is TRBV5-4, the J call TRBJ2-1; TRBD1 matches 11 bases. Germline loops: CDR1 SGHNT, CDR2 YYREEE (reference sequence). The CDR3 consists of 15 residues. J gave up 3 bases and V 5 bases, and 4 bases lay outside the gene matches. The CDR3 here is CASSLDRGLYNEQFF. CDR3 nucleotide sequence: TGTGCCAGCAGTCTGGACAGGGGGCTCTACAATGAGCAGTTCTTC.

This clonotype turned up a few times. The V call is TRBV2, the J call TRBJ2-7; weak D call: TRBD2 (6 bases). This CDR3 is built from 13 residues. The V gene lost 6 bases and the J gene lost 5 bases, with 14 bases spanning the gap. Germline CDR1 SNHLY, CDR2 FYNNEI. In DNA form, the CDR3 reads TGTGCCAGCAGACCGTCTCCGGGGGACGAGCAGTACTTC. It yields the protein CASRPSPGDEQYF.

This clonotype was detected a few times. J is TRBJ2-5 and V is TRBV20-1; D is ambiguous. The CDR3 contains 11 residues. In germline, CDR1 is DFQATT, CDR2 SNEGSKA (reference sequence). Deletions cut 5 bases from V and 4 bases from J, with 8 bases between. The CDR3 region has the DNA TGCAGTGCTCCTAGGTTAGAGACCCAGTACTTC. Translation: CSAPRLETQYF.

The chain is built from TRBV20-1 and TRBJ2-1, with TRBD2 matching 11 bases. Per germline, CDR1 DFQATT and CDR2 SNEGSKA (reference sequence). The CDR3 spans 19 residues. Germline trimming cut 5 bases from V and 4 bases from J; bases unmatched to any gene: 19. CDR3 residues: CSAARDSGRALLPYNEQFF. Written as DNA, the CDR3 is TGCAGTGCTGCCCGCGATAGCGGGAGGGCTCTTCTCCCTTACAATGAGCAGTTCTTC.

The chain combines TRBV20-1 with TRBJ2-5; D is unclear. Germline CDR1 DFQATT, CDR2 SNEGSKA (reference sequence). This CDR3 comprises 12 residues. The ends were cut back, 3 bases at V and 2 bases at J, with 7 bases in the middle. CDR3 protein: CSASSVQETQYF. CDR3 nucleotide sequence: TGCAGTGCTAGCAGTGTTCAAGAGACCCAGTACTTC.

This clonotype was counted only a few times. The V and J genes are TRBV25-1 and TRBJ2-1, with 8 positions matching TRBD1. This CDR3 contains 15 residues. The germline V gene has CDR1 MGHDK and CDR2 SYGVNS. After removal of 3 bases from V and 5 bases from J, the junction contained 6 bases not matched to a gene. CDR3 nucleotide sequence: TGTGCCAGCAGTGAGGTGGGGACAGGCGACAATGAGCAGTTCTTC. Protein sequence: CASSEVGTGDNEQFF.